This T cell receptor beta chain was captured by sequencing in a study of blood T cell repertoires in COVID-19. CDR3 length equals 13 residues. Germline V gene lookup returns CDR1 MDHEN and CDR2 SYDVKM. With 8 bases removed from V and 2 bases from J, the gap between germline ends came to 13 bases. Assay: immunoSEQ multiplex PCR; the TCRdb copy retains only in-frame clones and omits some. The data show about 270,000 clones, with 80% to 90% seen just once and 2.4% held by the top ten. Sample: PBMCs or T cells enriched from blood (not recorded which). This sequence originates from a woman aged 18-30 years who had recovered from COVID-19. The V and J genes are TRBV28 and TRBJ2-7; perhaps TRBD2 as D (7 bases). As DNA, the CDR3 is TGTGCCAGCCAAGGGGGGGTCCCCTACGAGCAGTACTTC. It encodes CASQGGVPYEQYF. Based on the CDR3 plus reference TRBV28 and TRBJ2-7, the full variable domain is DVKVTQSSRYLVKRTGEKVFLECVQDMDHENMFWYRQDPGLGLRLIYFSYDVKMKEKGDIPEGYSVSREKKERFSLILESASTNQTSMYLCASQGGVPYEQYFGPGTRLTVT.